The text below deals with one T cell receptor beta chain. Its specificity is unknown. General study findings and limits: Tumor memory CD4+ T cell TCR gene usage clustered with blood and lymph node memory CD4+ cells and lymph node naive CD4+ cells. Tumor Treg TCRs overlapped most with tumor naive CD4+ cells.

Each CDR3 protein gets one entry after TCRdb re-called the 5' RACE reads with MiXCR. The sample records around 55,000 distinct CDR3 sequences, less than 25% being singletons. The length of the CDR3 is 13 residues. Germline V CDR1 and CDR2: MGHRA, YSYEKL. The ends were cut back, 2 bases at V and 7 bases at J, with 8 bases in the middle. Tregs were sorted as CD4+CD25+CD127-/low cells. Sequenced material: tumor-infiltrating Tregs sorted from the breast tumor. The clonotype comes from a female donor with breast cancer. The V call is TRBV4-1, the J call TRBJ1-4; no reliable D call. Here the CDR3 reads CASSQSGFEKLFF. DNA of the CDR3: TGCGCCAGCAGCCAATCGGGGTTTGAAAAACTGTTTTTT.